This TCR beta chain was recovered during a study of blood T cell repertoires in COVID-19. Overall study: PBMCs, B-cell-depleted T cells, or T cells provided the cDNA or gDNA that made up the material.

Per the authors' pipeline: Reference gene primers were amplified, and this amplification served to estimate nucleated cell counts. Clones were read by immunoSEQ multiplex PCR, and TCRdb kept only the in-frame ones, dropping some. D and trimming were read from the DNA, whereas the V and J calls and clone size are those reported in that table. Here the sample spans fewer than 350,000 clones, 91% being singletons. The CDR3 is made up of 14 amino acids. CDR1 and CDR2 from the germline V gene are MDHEN and SYDVKM. V was pared by 9 bases and J by 6 bases, with 20 bases between. The rearrangement joins TRBV28 to TRBJ1-2; D is unclear. Sequencing input: PBMCs or T cells enriched from blood (not recorded which). The TCR comes from a man aged 35 to 55 who had been exposed to COVID-19. The CDR3 DNA reads TGTGCCAGTTTAACTTTGAGCGTCTGGAATGGCTACACCTTC. Translated, it gives CASLTLSVWNGYTF.